Below are 3 T cell receptor beta chains sequenced from a single sample in a study of shared T cell receptors in the human thymus. Data came from immunoSEQ multiplex PCR; TCRdb stores just in-frame clones and leaves some out. The repertoire consists of almost 550,000 clones, with around 78% occurring once and the leading ten covering 0.01% to 0.015%. The sample also formed part of further work on human thymus T cells.

What was sequenced was thymocytes. These receptors were obtained from a boy under three years old with a congenital heart defect.

The V and J genes are TRBV5-1 and TRBJ2-1, with TRBD2 matching over 7 bases. The CDR3 is made up of 17 amino acids. The J segment lost 6 bases and the V segment lost 0 bases, leaving 12 bases of the junction unmatched. The germline CDR1 and CDR2 sequences are SGHRS and YFSETQ. The CDR3 loop reads CASSLGIWGGPGNEQFF. The CDR3 DNA is TGCGCCAGCAGCTTGGGGATTTGGGGAGGGCCGGGCAATGAGCAGTTCTTC. Full variable domain (missing parts from reference TRBV5-1 and TRBJ2-1): KAGVTQTPRYLIKTRGQQVTLSCSPISGHRSVSWYQQTPGQGLQFLFEYFSETQRNKGNFPGRFSGRQFSNSRSEMNVSTLELGDSALYLCASSLGIWGGPGNEQFFGPGTRLTVL.

This chain joins TRBV19 and TRBJ1-5; D is possibly TRBD1 (6 bases). Deletions cut 8 bases from V and 3 bases from J, with 26 bases between. CDR1 LNHDA and CDR2 SQIVND come from the germline V gene (reference sequence). This CDR3 is 18 amino acids long. Here the CDR3 DNA reads TGTGCCAGTGGAGCTCGGTGGGGGCAGGGTCGGGTCAATCAGCCCCAGCATTTT. Translating gives CASGARWGQGRVNQPQHF.

The chain couples TRBV29-1 to TRBJ2-5, with a tentative D call TRBD1 (6 bases). Trimming left V 3 bases short and J 4 bases short, with 15 bases between. From germline, CDR1 is SQVTM and CDR2 ANQGSEA. The CDR3 has 14 residues. This CDR3 reads CSVELQGFGETQYF. CDR3 nucleotides: TGCAGCGTTGAGTTACAGGGTTTTGGAGAGACCCAGTACTTC.